A selection of T cell receptor beta chains follows, all from one sample in a study of shared clonotypes between healthy human individuals. The method was immunoSEQ multiplex PCR; TCRdb's version includes in-frame clones alone and lacks a portion of them. The table has approximately 700,000 clones, about three quarters seen once. Sequencing input: memory CD4+ T cells sorted from blood. The receptors come from a woman aged 25 to 45 in good health. Both conserved end residues are part of each CDR3. D genes are given only for firm matches. Rows may omit the clone size; those that give it use once, few, many or a size class.

clone_size: few
d_call: TRBD1
j_call: TRBJ1-5
v_call: TRBV4-1
cdr3_nt: TGCGCCAGCAGCCAAGATCTACAGGGGGGACAGCCCCAGCATTTT
cdr3_aa: CASSQDLQGGQPQHF

clone_size: .
d_call: TRBD1
j_call: TRBJ2-7
v_call: TRBV28
cdr3_nt: TGTGCCAGCAGCCCTGATACAGGGGTTCCCTACGAGCAGTACTTC
cdr3_aa: CASSPDTGVPYEQYF

clone_size: .
d_call: .
j_call: TRBJ2-7
v_call: TRBV5-4
cdr3_nt: TGTGCCAGCAGCTCCGGGGGCAGGTCCTACGAGCAGTACTTC
cdr3_aa: CASSSGGRSYEQYF

clone_size: few
d_call: .
j_call: TRBJ1-4
v_call: TRBV19
cdr3_nt: TGTGCCAGTAGTTCCCGGGGACCTGCAACTAATGAAAAACTGTTTTTT
cdr3_aa: CASSSRGPATNEKLFF

clone_size: .
d_call: .
j_call: TRBJ2-7
v_call: TRBV10-1
cdr3_nt: TGCGCCAGCAGTGACGGGTACTGGAGGCAGTACTTC
cdr3_aa: CASSDGYWRQYF

clone_size: .
d_call: .
j_call: TRBJ2-3
v_call: TRBV2
cdr3_nt: TGTGCCAGCAGCGACTGGCGGCCCACAGATACGCAGTATTTT
cdr3_aa: CASSDWRPTDTQYF

clone_size: .
d_call: .
j_call: TRBJ1-5
v_call: TRBV28
cdr3_nt: TGTGCCAGCAGTTCCAGGACGAGCAATCAGCCCCAGCATTTT
cdr3_aa: CASSSRTSNQPQHF

clone_size: few
d_call: .
j_call: TRBJ2-5
v_call: TRBV28
cdr3_nt: TGTGCCAGCAGTTTACTCGAGGGAGCACAACAAGAGACCCAGTACTTC
cdr3_aa: CASSLLEGAQQETQYF

clone_size: .
d_call: .
j_call: TRBJ1-2
v_call: TRBV28
cdr3_nt: TGTGCCAGCAGTTCCTCCGTACCGTATGACTATGGCTACACCTTC
cdr3_aa: CASSSSVPYDYGYTF

clone_size: few
d_call: TRBD1
j_call: TRBJ2-7
v_call: TRBV28
cdr3_nt: TGTGCCAGCAGTTCCCTCGGACAGGGGGCTTACGAGCAGTACTTC
cdr3_aa: CASSSLGQGAYEQYF

clone_size: .
d_call: .
j_call: TRBJ2-7
v_call: TRBV2
cdr3_nt: TGTGCCAGCAGTGAGGCGGTGGTAGCAGGGGCATTCAGTTCCGAGCAGTACTTC
cdr3_aa: CASSEAVVAGAFSSEQYF

clone_size: .
d_call: TRBD1
j_call: TRBJ2-7
v_call: TRBV10-3
cdr3_nt: TGTGCCATCAGTGGGACAGGGACCTACGAGCAGTACTTC
cdr3_aa: CAISGTGTYEQYF

clone_size: .
d_call: TRBD1
j_call: TRBJ2-7
v_call: TRBV28
cdr3_nt: TGTGCCAGCAGGACCGGGACAGGGAATACCTACGAGCAGTACTTC
cdr3_aa: CASRTGTGNTYEQYF

clone_size: .
d_call: TRBD2
j_call: TRBJ2-7
v_call: TRBV6-1
cdr3_nt: TGTGCCAGCAGTGTACCGACTAGCGGGATAAACTACGAGCAGTACTTC
cdr3_aa: CASSVPTSGINYEQYF

clone_size: once
d_call: TRBD1
j_call: TRBJ2-7
v_call: TRBV4-1
cdr3_nt: TGCGCCAGCAGTCAAGGACAGGGGGCTTTTTTTCCGGGACTTCTCTCCTACGAGCAGTACTTC
cdr3_aa: CASSQGQGAFFPGLLSYEQYF

clone_size: .
d_call: .
j_call: TRBJ1-1
v_call: TRBV27
cdr3_nt: TGTGCCAGCAGTCCCGGGGGCTGGGACACTGAAGCTTTCTTT
cdr3_aa: CASSPGGWDTEAFF

clone_size: .
d_call: .
j_call: TRBJ2-7
v_call: TRBV7-9
cdr3_nt: TGTGCCAGCAGCTCCCGGGACTTCTACGAGCAGTACTTC
cdr3_aa: CASSSRDFYEQYF

clone_size: .
d_call: TRBD1
j_call: TRBJ2-5
v_call: TRBV7-6
cdr3_nt: TGTGCCAGCAGCTTAAGACAGGGAAGCCAAGAGACCCAGTACTTC
cdr3_aa: CASSLRQGSQETQYF

clone_size: .
d_call: .
j_call: TRBJ1-4
v_call: TRBV30
cdr3_nt: TGTGCCTGGCGCCTGGGAAGCCTCGGAGGGGAAAAACTGTTTTTT
cdr3_aa: CAWRLGSLGGEKLFF

clone_size: .
d_call: .
j_call: TRBJ1-5
v_call: TRBV28
cdr3_nt: TGTGCCAGCAGTTTACAGAACCAGCCCCAGCATTTT
cdr3_aa: CASSLQNQPQHF

clone_size: .
d_call: .
j_call: TRBJ2-7
v_call: TRBV2
cdr3_nt: TGTGCCAGCAGTGACACAGAGTCCTACGAGCAGTACTTC
cdr3_aa: CASSDTESYEQYF

clone_size: .
d_call: TRBD1
j_call: TRBJ1-4
v_call: TRBV7-8
cdr3_nt: TGTGCCAGCAGCTTACTCGGGACAGGCAGGTCTAATGAAAAACTGTTTTTT
cdr3_aa: CASSLLGTGRSNEKLFF

clone_size: .
d_call: TRBD1
j_call: TRBJ2-3
v_call: TRBV6-1
cdr3_nt: TGTGCCAGCATACAAGACAGGGGCACAGATACGCAGTATTTT
cdr3_aa: CASIQDRGTDTQYF

clone_size: .
d_call: .
j_call: TRBJ1-2
v_call: TRBV7-8
cdr3_nt: TGTGCCAGCAGCTTGAGGGTGGGTCCCTCGGATGGCTACACCTTC
cdr3_aa: CASSLRVGPSDGYTF

clone_size: .
d_call: TRBD1
j_call: TRBJ2-4
v_call: TRBV7-8
cdr3_nt: TGTGCCAGCAGCGGAACAAGGGACAGGGCCTTCAAAAACATTCAGTACTTC
cdr3_aa: CASSGTRDRAFKNIQYF

clone_size: few
d_call: .
j_call: TRBJ1-1
v_call: TRBV7-8
cdr3_nt: TGTGCCAGCAGCTGGACGGATAACACTGAAGCTTTCTTT
cdr3_aa: CASSWTDNTEAFF

clone_size: many
d_call: .
j_call: TRBJ2-1
v_call: TRBV5-1
cdr3_nt: TGCGCCAGCAGCTTGGAGAGCGGTTGGGGAGGTTCCTACAATGAGCAGTTCTTC
cdr3_aa: CASSLESGWGGSYNEQFF

clone_size: .
d_call: .
j_call: TRBJ2-2
v_call: TRBV5-1
cdr3_nt: TGCGCCAGCAGCTTGGAGGAGGGGCACACCGGGGAGCTGTTTTTT
cdr3_aa: CASSLEEGHTGELFF

clone_size: .
d_call: .
j_call: TRBJ2-7
v_call: TRBV29-1
cdr3_nt: TGCAGCGTAAGGACGGGCGGCTACGAGCAGTACTTC
cdr3_aa: CSVRTGGYEQYF

clone_size: .
d_call: TRBD2
j_call: TRBJ2-3
v_call: TRBV25-1
cdr3_nt: TGTGCCAGCAGTGAAGCGGGAGTTAGACCAGATACGCAGTATTTT
cdr3_aa: CASSEAGVRPDTQYF

clone_size: .
d_call: TRBD2
j_call: TRBJ2-7
v_call: TRBV7-2
cdr3_nt: TGTGCCAGCAGCTTAGGCCTAGCGGGTTCCTACGAGCAGTACTTC
cdr3_aa: CASSLGLAGSYEQYF

clone_size: .
d_call: .
j_call: TRBJ2-7
v_call: TRBV23-1
cdr3_nt: TGCGCCAGCAGTCAATCGTTCAAGGCTCCCCACGAGCAGTACTTC
cdr3_aa: CASSQSFKAPHEQYF

clone_size: .
d_call: TRBD2
j_call: TRBJ2-5
v_call: TRBV19
cdr3_nt: TGTGCCAGTAGTCCGGAGGGACTAGCGGGACAGACCCAGTACTTC
cdr3_aa: CASSPEGLAGQTQYF

clone_size: .
d_call: .
j_call: TRBJ1-2
v_call: TRBV18
cdr3_nt: TGTGCCAGCTCACCGGTGCAGGAGGGGTACTATGGCTACACCTTC
cdr3_aa: CASSPVQEGYYGYTF

clone_size: few
d_call: .
j_call: TRBJ1-1
v_call: TRBV10-3
cdr3_nt: TGTGCCATCAGCCTAAATCCTGGGGCTACTGAAGCTTTCTTT
cdr3_aa: CAISLNPGATEAFF

clone_size: few
d_call: .
j_call: TRBJ1-3
v_call: TRBV27
cdr3_nt: TGTGCCAGCAGTTCAAGACAGAACTCTGGAAACACCATATATTTT
cdr3_aa: CASSSRQNSGNTIYF

clone_size: few
d_call: TRBD1
j_call: TRBJ2-3
v_call: TRBV10-3
cdr3_nt: TGTGCCAGCGACGCAGGGGGCCCCACAGATACGCAGTATTTT
cdr3_aa: CASDAGGPTDTQYF

clone_size: .
d_call: TRBD1
j_call: TRBJ1-2
v_call: TRBV18
cdr3_nt: TGTGCCAGCTCACCACCGGGGACAGGCGGAGGCTACACCTTC
cdr3_aa: CASSPPGTGGGYTF

clone_size: many
d_call: TRBD2
j_call: TRBJ2-5
v_call: TRBV11-1
cdr3_nt: TGTGCCAGCAGCTTAGTACTAGCGGGAGTGGAGACCCAGTACTTC
cdr3_aa: CASSLVLAGVETQYF

clone_size: once
d_call: .
j_call: TRBJ2-7
v_call: TRBV28
cdr3_nt: TGTGCCAGCAGTTTAGTAGGAGCTCGGAGGAGCGAGCAGTACTTC
cdr3_aa: CASSLVGARRSEQYF

clone_size: .
d_call: TRBD2
j_call: TRBJ2-3
v_call: TRBV27
cdr3_nt: TGTGCCAGCAGTCCAATCCGGGGACTAGGGGCGGATACGCAGTATTTT
cdr3_aa: CASSPIRGLGADTQYF